One and the same sample provided the 26 T cell receptor beta chains below, sequenced in a study of blood T cell repertoires in COVID-19. Repertoires were generated with immunoSEQ multiplex PCR, while TCRdb's copy carries only in-frame clones and drops some. This sample has 40,000 or so clones; about nine tenths occur once, and the top ten carry approximately 21%. The sample taken for sequencing was peripheral blood. All receptors come from a man aged 50 to 60 with active COVID-19.

The V call is TRBV24-1, the J call TRBJ1-2, with TRBD1 matching over 7 bases. From germline, CDR1 is KGHDR and CDR2 SFDVKD. This CDR3 has 14 amino acids. Losses at the gene ends were 4 bases for V and 6 bases for J; bases not matched to a gene: 7. The CDR3 bases are TGTGCCACCAGTGACGCCGGGACAGCTAATGGCTACACCTTC. Its translation: CATSDAGTANGYTF.

The chain recombines TRBV6-2 or TRBV6-3 with TRBJ2-4; 9 bases match TRBD2. In germline, CDR1 is MNHEY, CDR2 SVGEGT. The CDR3 is made up of 16 amino acids. V trimming: 5 bases; J trimming: 0 bases; junction bases outside the gene matches: 5. CDR3 in amino acids: CASSVAGALAKNIQYF. CDR3 bases: TGTGCCAGCAGTGTAGCGGGGGCTTTAGCCAAAAACATTCAGTACTTC.

The chain joins TRBV5-4 to TRBJ2-1, with 7 bases matching TRBD2. V dropped 5 bases and J dropped 6; count of bases not matched to a gene: 8. The CDR3 extends over 14 amino acids. Germline loops: CDR1 SGHNT, CDR2 YYREEE (reference sequence). The CDR3 nucleotides are TGTGCCAGCAGTCATGCGGGAGAATTCAATGAGCAGTTCTTC. It encodes CASSHAGEFNEQFF.

The J gene is TRBJ2-2, the V gene TRBV9, with D possibly being TRBD2 (6 bases). Germline CDR1 SGDLS, CDR2 YYNGEE. V lost 0 bases, J lost 6 bases, and 12 bases lay in between. The CDR3 is 15 amino acids. The CDR3 nucleotides read TGTGCCAGCAGCGTAGGCGGGACGAGGGCCGGGGAGCTGTTTTTT. Protein product: CASSVGGTRAGELFF.

This chain links TRBV21-1 with TRBJ1-1; TRBD1, the table's D call, was not compared with the DNA. TRBV21-1 is described as a pseudogene. CDR3 length equals 15 residues. The CDR3 DNA reads as TGTGCCAGCAGCAAAGGTGGGGCGGTAAACACTGAAGCTTTCTTT. Translated, it gives CASSKGGAVNTEAFF.

The chain uses TRBV4-2 and TRBJ2-5; possibly TRBD1 for D (6 bases). V was cut by 0 bases and J by 5 bases, with 10 bases left in between. This CDR3 comprises 14 residues. Germline assignment: CDR1 LGHNA and CDR2 YNFKEQ. The CDR3 sequence: CASSQEWGQETQYF. CDR3 DNA sequence: TGTGCCAGCAGCCAAGAATGGGGGCAGGAGACCCAGTACTTC.

The chain combines TRBV9 with TRBJ2-2; 7 bases line up with TRBD2. From germline, CDR1 is SGDLS and CDR2 YYNGEE. The CDR3 runs 17 residues. The V gene end was trimmed by 2 bases and the J gene end by 5 bases; junction bases not matched to a gene: 12. The CDR3 DNA reads TGTGCCAGCAGCGTTCCGGGGACTAAACGTCGGACCGGGGAGCTGTTTTTT. Translated, it gives CASSVPGTKRRTGELFF.

CDR3 protein: CASSPRRGGNTEAFF. CDR3 sequence (DNA): TGCGCCAGCAGCCCTCGGAGAGGGGGGAACACTGAAGCTTTCTTT. The chain recombines TRBV5-1 with TRBJ1-1; D possibly corresponds to TRBD1 (6 bases). CDR1 is SGHRS, CDR2 YFSETQ, per germline. Trimming pared 4 bases from V and 1 base from J, leaving 14 bases between. This CDR3 has 15 residues.

Worth noting for this clone: The germline gene is not matched at one end of the junction; a read error may be the cause. The gene calls are TRBV28 and TRBJ2-6, with D perhaps TRBD1 (6 bases). CDR1 is MDHEN, CDR2 SYDVKM, per germline. CDR3 length: 16 residues. For the CDR3, the DNA is TGTGCCAGCTGTTTGGACAGCCTGTCTGGGGCCAACGTCCTGACTTTC. Translating gives CASCLDSLSGANVLTF.

The V call is TRBV28, the J call TRBJ2-2, with TRBD1 identical over 8 bases. V dropped 3 bases and J dropped 0; count of bases not matched to a gene: 12. Germline CDR1 MDHEN, CDR2 SYDVKM. This CDR3 has 19 residues. For the CDR3, the DNA is TGTGCCAGCAGTTTGGATTCAGGGGGCCTGGTACCGAACACCGGGGAGCTGTTTTTT. Its protein is CASSLDSGGLVPNTGELFF.

The chain joins TRBV28 to TRBJ2-7; the match to TRBD2 covers 11 bases. CDR3 size: 15 residues. CDR1 is MDHEN, CDR2 SYDVKM, per germline. J gave up 6 bases and V 2 bases, and 6 bases lay outside the gene matches. CDR3 region: CASSLVASGRSEQYF. Here the CDR3 DNA reads TGTGCCAGCAGTTTAGTTGCTAGCGGGAGGTCCGAGCAGTACTTC.

This chain connects TRBV3-1 (or the pseudogene TRBV3-2) to TRBJ2-1; D may be TRBD1 (5 bases). Trimming removed 1 base from V and 1 base from J, with 17 bases in between. The CDR3 loop spans 18 amino acids. Germline CDR1 reads LGHDT; CDR2 reads YNNKEL (reference sequence). CDR3 coding DNA: TGTGCCAGCAGCCAAGCCCCCGGCCAGGGCAGTTCCTACAATGAGCAGTTCTTC. Translating it yields CASSQAPGQGSSYNEQFF.

Here the CDR3 reads CASSILPGAGELFF. CDR3 DNA sequence: TGTGCCAGTAGTATTCTCCCAGGGGCCGGGGAGCTGTTTTTT. The rearrangement joins TRBV19 to TRBJ2-2; D may be TRBD1 (6 bases). The V and J ends lost 3 bases and 6 bases respectively, with 11 bases between them. CDR3 size: 14 residues. CDR1 LNHDA and CDR2 SQIVND come from the germline V gene (reference sequence).

This rearrangement joins TRBV5-1 to TRBJ2-2, with a weak D call TRBD1 (6 bases). Germline values: CDR1 SGHRS, CDR2 YFSETQ. The germline V and J ends were trimmed by 1 base and 0 bases, with 7 bases remaining between them. The CDR3 is made up of 15 amino acids. The CDR3 DNA is TGCGCCAGCAGCTTGCGGACAGCGAACACCGGGGAGCTGTTTTTT. It codes for CASSLRTANTGELFF.

The chain couples TRBV28 to TRBJ1-5; the D is unclear. Trimming removed 2 bases at V and 7 bases at J, with 6 bases between. The germline CDR1 and CDR2 sequences are MDHEN and SYDVKM. The CDR3 covers 12 residues. The CDR3 loop reads CASSLRRQPQHF. Here the CDR3 DNA reads TGTGCCAGCAGTTTACGGCGGCAGCCCCAGCATTTT.

CDR3: CASTLAGGSYNEQFF. As DNA, the CDR3 is TGTGCCAGCACCCTAGCGGGAGGGTCCTACAATGAGCAGTTCTTC. This chain connects TRBV27 to TRBJ2-1; 12 bases are a match to TRBD2. In germline, CDR1 is MNHEY, CDR2 SMNVEV (reference sequence). The V segment lost 7 bases and the J segment 1 base; nucleotides outside the gene matches: 2. There are 15 residues in the CDR3.

The V call is TRBV7-2, the J call TRBJ2-3; 8 nucleotides agree with TRBD2. V shed 2 bases, J shed 6 bases, and the junction held 7 bases outside the gene matches. CDR3 length: 15 residues. The germline CDR1 and CDR2 sequences are SGHTA and FQGNSA. CDR3 DNA sequence: TGTGCCAGCAGCTTAAGGGTAGCGGGATCGGATACGCAGTATTTT. Its protein is CASSLRVAGSDTQYF.

This chain links TRBV4-3 with TRBJ2-5; 8 bases match TRBD1. CDR1 is LGHNA, CDR2 YSLEER, per germline. The CDR3 covers 14 residues. Trimming cost V 0 bases and J 4 bases; bases outside gene matches: 1. The CDR3 bases are TGCGCCAGCAGCCAAGATGACAGGGGAGAGACCCAGTACTTC. Translating it yields CASSQDDRGETQYF.

The chain links TRBV5-6 to TRBJ2-1; TRBD2 agrees at 9 bases. Germline V gives CDR1 SGHDT, CDR2 YYEEEE. CDR3 length equals 14 residues. Germline trimming cut 4 bases from V and 4 bases from J; bases unmatched to any gene: 3. As DNA, the CDR3 is TGTGCCAGCAGCGGTCTAGCGGGATACAATGAGCAGTTCTTC. It is translated as CASSGLAGYNEQFF.

The CDR3 spells CASSPGQGWTGELFF. The CDR3 DNA sequence: TGTGCCAGCAGCCCGGGACAGGGGTGGACCGGGGAGCTGTTTTTT. The chain uses TRBV11-2 and TRBJ2-2, with 10 nucleotides matching TRBD1. This CDR3 has 15 amino acids. V lost 5 bases to trimming and J lost 5 bases; unmatched junction nucleotides: 5. Germline V gives CDR1 SGHAT, CDR2 FQNNGV.

The rearrangement links TRBV7-3 to TRBJ1-1, with 7 bases fitting TRBD1. Germline V gives CDR1 SGHTA, CDR2 FQGTGA. V lost 5 bases and J lost 1; bases outside the gene matches: 4. The CDR3 loop spans 14 amino acids. The CDR3 protein is CASSTGQPNTEAFF. As DNA, the CDR3 is TGTGCCAGCAGCACGGGACAGCCGAACACTGAAGCTTTCTTT.

DNA of the CDR3: TGTGCCAGCAGCTCCGGGACTAGGGAGACCCAGTACTTC. This encodes CASSSGTRETQYF. The chain has TRBV6-2 or TRBV6-3 and TRBJ2-5; 8 bases agree with TRBD2. Germline assignment: CDR1 MNHEY and CDR2 SVGEGT. The J segment lost 5 bases and the V segment lost 6 bases, leaving 5 bases of the junction unmatched. The CDR3 spans 13 residues.

V gene TRBV6-6 combines with J gene TRBJ2-1; D is perhaps TRBD2 (6 bases). CDR1 and CDR2 (germline): MNHNY, SVGAGI (reference sequence). Trimming pared 6 bases from V and 9 bases from J, leaving 18 bases between. The CDR3 is made up of 14 amino acids. The CDR3 is CASSQAPGSGEQFF. CDR3 nucleotides: TGTGCCAGCAGCCAGGCACCCGGGAGTGGTGAGCAGTTCTTC.

The chain employs TRBV3-1 (or the pseudogene TRBV3-2) and TRBJ2-5; D gene uncertain. The CDR3 loop spans 14 amino acids. Between the trimmed V and J ends, which lost 0 bases and 3 bases, there was a span of 8 bases. Germline V gene data show CDR1 as LGHDT and CDR2 as YNNKEL (reference sequence). The CDR3 region has the DNA TGTGCCAGCAGCCAAGATCACCAGAAAGAGACCCAGTACTTC. The encoded protein is CASSQDHQKETQYF.

V and J are TRBV29-1 and TRBJ2-5, with D perhaps TRBD1 (6 bases). Germline V gene data show CDR1 as SQVTM and CDR2 as ANQGSEA. This CDR3 has 12 amino acids. V was cut by 7 bases and J by 5 bases, with 14 bases left in between. The CDR3, as DNA: TGCAGCGCTGGAAGACAGGACGAGACCCAGTACTTC. This gives the protein CSAGRQDETQYF.

The rearrangement uses TRBV4-1 and TRBJ1-1; TRBD1 might be the D (6 bases). Germline V gives CDR1 MGHRA, CDR2 YSYEKL. The CDR3 consists of 15 residues. V was clipped by 4 bases and J by 4 bases, with 16 bases between them. CDR3 residues: CASSLELQGFTEAFF. The CDR3, as DNA: TGCGCCAGCAGCCTAGAACTTCAGGGGTTCACTGAAGCTTTCTTT.